The present entry profiles one TCR beta chain with its context. The clone's antigen remains unknown. Per-base qualities were not stored, and no clone one base away is much larger. These data belong to a study of shared clonotypes between healthy human individuals (dated by TCRdb to 2019 to 2021). Turning to the overall study: The cohort included three men and a couple of women between 18 and 49 years of age. Between about 0.85 and 8.9 billion PBMCs per donor were obtained by leukapheresis. For each donor, CD4 naive and CD4 memory were each run on three plates, CD8 naive on two plates, and CD8 memory on one plate. To increase sequencing depth and limit assay-specific biases, TCR repertoire library preparation and sequencing were carried out by different laboratories using diverse techniques. To estimate repertoire size and how much clonotypes are shared between individuals, the study performed deep sequencing of blood TCR repertoires from roughly five healthy adults. Points the paper makes about the study in general: Because the study included a small number of donors, the genetic and exposure-history diversity represented was limited. Based on pairwise subsampling, the degree of clonotype sharing among donors was expected to be affected by sequencing depth. Clonotypes shared by all four sorted-subset donors showed higher generation probabilities than non-shared clonotypes. Across a few donors, roughly 5.4% of naive CD4, around 3.5% of naive CD8, 2.3% of memory CD4, and 0.4% to 0.45% of memory CD8 clonotypes were shared. Even with the large sequencing depth, rarefaction of the sorted-subset datasets indicated that sequencing was incomplete. Sampling was restricted to blood, and TCR repertoires in tissue are likely to differ from TCR repertoires in blood. Naive subsets generally had larger estimated clonotype richness than memory subsets.

The donors were healthy, HIV-negative adults with no recently reported acute infections or vaccinations. Every donor was a Caucasian adult living in Nashville, Tennessee, USA. CD4+ T cells were enriched by magnetic negative selection; naive cells were then positively selected on CD45RA, and the negative fraction formed the memory subset. After blood collection by leukapheresis, PBMCs were isolated using Ficoll-Histopaque density gradient centrifugation and then cryopreserved in the vapor phase of liquid nitrogen. Analytical flow cytometry was used to check the purity and quantity of each magnetically sorted T cell population. Each sorted fraction had its genomic DNA isolated and then quantified by UV absorbance on a Nanodrop 2000c. Using the deep immunoSEQ assay, TCR CDR3 regions were amplified from genomic DNA by multiplex PCR. Extracted genomic DNA from each cell subset was spread evenly across all wells of several immunoSEQ 96-well plates, with each plate serving as a replicate. Each replicate PCR for sorted subsets received around 200 ng genomic DNA, equal to tens of thousands of T cell genomes. Purified libraries were quantified with a Qubit 3.0 fluorometer, sized on a Bioanalyzer 2100, and re-quantified with the KAPA Library Quantification kit. Every immunoSEQ 96-well plate was sequenced on a separate single-read 150-cycle Illumina NextSeq 550 flow cell. In the original analysis: The immunoSEQ output contained only junctional sequences without quality scores, so filtering could not match that applied to full-length reads. Sequences were annotated with PyIR, a Python wrapper for IgBLAST v1.9, and V/J genes and CDR3 were assigned using IMGT germline references. Reads were filtered out if the reads had weak V/J assignments (E-value above 1e-6), no CDR3, stop codons, out-of-frame junctions, or ambiguous translated residues. V3J clonotypes were defined as sequences sharing the same inferred V gene, J gene, and CDR3 amino acid sequence. The percentage overlap between two repertoires was calculated by dividing the number of shared unique clonotypes by the size of the smaller repertoire. RTK rarefaction, the Chao1 estimator, and Recon v2.1 estimates of unobserved clonotypes were used to assess repertoire richness. OLGA was used to compute generation probabilities for all TCRbeta clonotypes that the gDNA method yielded from a handful of donors. TCRdb retrieved this table from immuneACCESS and kept in-frame rearrangements only. Not all clones are present; in checked studies, unresolved V genes account for under half, and no reason is known for the remainder. V and J calls and clone size are those listed in that table; D and trimming were worked out from the DNA. This sample lists roughly 2,300,000 clones; 92% were detected once. 0.3% to 0.45% of the sample is held by the ten biggest clonotypes.

CDR3 length: 16 amino acids, cysteine to phenylalanine. The retained sequence is limited to the CDR3, 48 bases, with the frame set at the first base. From the germline V gene, CDR1 is MDHEN and CDR2 is SYDVKM. V is reduced by 11 bases and J by 1 base, leaving a spacing of 21 bases between them. The chain couples TRBV28 to TRBJ2-4; the D gene is not confidently resolved. Sequenced: naive CD4+ T cells from PBMCs. The cell subset or site label, as the study defines it: CD45RA+ positively selected. The receptor was isolated from a man between 18 and 29 years old in good health. Some clones in this sample may be carry-over from other donors' samples. Here the CDR3 is given as CARLDGWDEAKNIQYF. In nucleotide form, the sequence is TGTGCCCGCCTGGACGGTTGGGATGAGGCCAAAAACATTCAGTACTTC.